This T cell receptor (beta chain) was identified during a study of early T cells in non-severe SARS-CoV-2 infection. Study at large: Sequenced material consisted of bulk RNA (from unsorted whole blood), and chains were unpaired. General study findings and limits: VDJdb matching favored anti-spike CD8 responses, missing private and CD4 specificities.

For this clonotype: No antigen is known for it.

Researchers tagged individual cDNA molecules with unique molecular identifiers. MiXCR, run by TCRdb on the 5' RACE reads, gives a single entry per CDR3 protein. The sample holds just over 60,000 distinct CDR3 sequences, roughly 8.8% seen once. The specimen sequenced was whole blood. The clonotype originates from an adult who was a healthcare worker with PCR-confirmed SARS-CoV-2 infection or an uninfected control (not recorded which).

CDR3 sequence (DNA): TGTGCCAGCAGTTACGGCGGTTCAGGCACAGATACGCAGTATTTT. This gives the protein CASSYGGSGTDTQYF. The rearrangement joins TRBV6-5 to TRBJ2-3; D call uncertain. Germline-derived CDR1 and CDR2 are MNHEY and SVGAGI. The CDR3 is made up of 15 amino acids. Trimming pared 2 bases from V and 1 base from J, leaving 10 bases between.